This is a list of T cell receptor beta chains from one sample in a study of CD4+ T cells in melanoma. Profiled with immunoSEQ multiplex PCR; TCRdb holds only in-frame clones, not every one. The table lists more than 15,000 clones, 65% to 85% of them singletons. Input material: cells from a culture (not recorded whether cultured in vitro). The receptors were sampled from a human donor with melanoma. Each CDR3 is given with its conserved first and last residue. The D gene is left open where the match is weak. Size tells how often a clone was seen (once, few, many) or the class of an expanded clone, and some rows leave it out.

>TRBV19|.|.|TRBJ2-1
CASSIETRGDEQFF
TGTGCCAGTAGTATAGAGACCAGGGGCGATGAGCAGTTCTTC
>TRBV27|.|TRBD1|TRBJ1-1
CASRIAGTGGSRTEAFF
TGTGCCAGCAGAATCGCCGGGACAGGGGGCTCAAGGACTGAAGCTTTCTTT
>TRBV5-1|.|TRBD2|TRBJ2-7
CASSLGTSGGSLTYEQYF
TGCGCCAGCAGCTTGGGAACTAGCGGGGGGAGTCTTACCTACGAGCAGTACTTC
>TRBV11-1|.|.|TRBJ2-3
CASSHKSPGTGNTDTQYF
TGTGCCAGCAGCCACAAAAGTCCCGGGACTGGAAACACAGATACGCAGTATTTT
>TRBV2|.|.|TRBJ1-2
CASSRKGANYGYTF
TGTGCCAGCAGTAGAAAGGGAGCTAACTATGGCTACACCTTC
>TRBV7-6|.|.|TRBJ1-1
CASSRDRGTEAFF
TGTGCTAGCAGCAGAGACAGAGGCACTGAAGCTTTCTTT
>TRBV30|.|.|TRBJ1-2
CAWSFLIGYTF
TGTGCCTGGAGCTTTCTGATCGGCTACACCTTC
>TRBV27|.|TRBD1|TRBJ1-2
CASSLGQGLGGYTF
TGTGCCAGCAGTTTAGGACAGGGGTTAGGTGGCTACACCTTC
>TRBV19|.|.|TRBJ1-6
CASSPKLGSPLHF
TGTGCCAGTAGTCCCAAGCTGGGTTCACCCCTCCACTTT
>TRBV18|.|.|TRBJ1-2
CASSPTGNEGGYTF
TGTGCCAGCTCACCAACGGGCAACGAAGGAGGCTACACCTTC
>TRBV2|medium-sized|.|TRBJ1-5
CASIANNPSNQPQHF
TGTGCCAGCATCGCCAACAACCCCAGCAATCAGCCCCAGCATTTT
>TRBV19|.|.|TRBJ2-2
CASSTGILNTGELFF
TGTGCCAGTAGTACCGGGATTCTGAACACCGGGGAGCTGTTTTTT
>TRBV6-1|.|.|TRBJ1-2
CASSVGRSHRSGYGYTF
TGTGCCAGCAGTGTTGGCAGGTCCCACCGTTCTGGATATGGCTACACCTTC
>TRBV9|.|TRBD2|TRBJ2-2
CASSVRGGPVGFNTGELFF
TGTGCCAGCAGCGTACGGGGGGGGCCTGTAGGATTTAACACCGGGGAGCTGTTTTTT
>TRBV4-2|few|.|TRBJ2-6
CASSQGTGKSGANVLTF
TGTGCCAGCAGCCAAGGCACAGGGAAATCTGGGGCCAACGTCCTGACTTTC
>TRBV7-2|.|.|TRBJ1-4
CASSLAGVRNEKLFF
TGTGCCAGCAGCTTAGCGGGGGTTCGAAATGAAAAACTGTTTTTT
>TRBV5-8|.|TRBD1|TRBJ1-2
CASSAGGSPTYGYTF
TGTGCCAGCAGCGCAGGGGGTAGCCCTACCTATGGCTACACCTTC
>TRBV18|.|.|TRBJ1-5
CASSQSRTGLQPQHF
TGTGCCAGCTCACAATCGCGTACCGGGCTTCAGCCCCAGCATTTT
>TRBV6-5|.|.|TRBJ1-5
CASSRRRTYQPQHF
TGTGCCAGCAGTCGCCGCAGAACATATCAGCCCCAGCATTTT
>TRBV6-1|.|.|TRBJ2-3
CAIGGATTDTQYF
TGTGCTATAGGGGGGGCTACCACAGATACGCAGTATTTT
>TRBV2|.|.|TRBJ1-2
CASTLAARSYGYTF
TGTGCCAGCACTCTTGCGGCACGAAGCTATGGCTACACCTTC
>TRBV5-1|medium-sized|.|TRBJ2-2
CASSIQGNTGELFF
TGCGCCAGCAGTATTCAGGGTAACACCGGGGAGCTGTTTTTT
>TRBV7-8|once|.|TRBJ1-3
CASSLIGNTIYF
TGTGCCAGCAGCTTAATCGGAAACACCATATATTTT
>TRBV27|.|.|TRBJ1-5
CASSLRESNQPQHF
TGTGCCAGCAGTTTACGGGAGAGCAATCAGCCCCAGCATTTT
>TRBV2|.|.|TRBJ1-3
CASSRPQAISGNTIYF
TGTGCCAGCAGCCGCCCCCAGGCGATCTCTGGAAACACCATATATTTT
>TRBV9|once|.|TRBJ1-1
CASSVDGGLNTEAFF
TGTGCCAGCAGCGTAGACGGGGGGTTGAACACTGAAGCTTTCTTT
>TRBV7-3|.|.|TRBJ2-7
CASSLDGTLGREQYF
TGTGCCAGCAGCCTCGATGGGACCCTCGGGAGAGAGCAGTACTTC
>TRBV2|.|TRBD1|TRBJ2-4
CASRAGTGPQNIQYF
TGTGCCAGCAGAGCCGGGACAGGCCCCCAAAACATTCAGTACTTC
>TRBV7-9|.|TRBD1|TRBJ1-2
CASSRDSYGYTF
TGTGCCAGCAGCCGGGACAGCTATGGCTACACCTTC
>TRBV10-2|.|.|TRBJ1-1
CASSDPSGNTEAFF
TGCGCCAGCAGTGACCCCTCAGGGAACACTGAAGCTTTCTTT
>TRBV4-1|.|.|TRBJ1-4
CASSLLGGKNEKLFF
TGCGCCAGCAGCCTCCTTGGGGGCAAGAATGAAAAACTGTTTTTT
>TRBV6-1|.|.|TRBJ2-7
CASSPGFSSYEQYF
TGTGCCAGCAGCCCGGGGTTTAGCTCCTACGAGCAGTACTTC
>TRBV10-3|.|.|TRBJ1-2
CAISGGGWGHYGYTF
TGTGCCATCAGTGGGGGGGGCTGGGGGCACTATGGCTACACCTTC
>TRBV11-2|few|.|TRBJ2-7
CASSSPRTLREQYF
TGTGCCAGCAGCTCCCCCAGGACATTGAGGGAGCAGTACTTC
>TRBV5-1|.|.|TRBJ2-5
CASSLLQETETQYF
TGCGCCAGCAGCTTGTTGCAGGAAACGGAGACCCAGTACTTC
>TRBV5-1|.|TRBD2|TRBJ2-5
CASSFSPGGQETQYF
TGCGCCAGCAGCTTTTCTCCGGGGGGCCAAGAGACCCAGTACTTC
>TRBV30|.|.|TRBJ1-2
CAWSVARVYGYTF
TGTGCCTGGAGTGTGGCCCGGGTCTATGGCTACACCTTC
>TRBV4-1|.|TRBD1|TRBJ2-1
CASGQDRVNEQFF
TGCGCCAGCGGACAGGACAGGGTCAATGAGCAGTTCTTC
>TRBV14|few|.|TRBJ1-2
CASSQTSYGYTF
TGTGCCAGCAGCCAAACATCTTATGGCTACACCTTC
>TRBV20-1|.|TRBD1|TRBJ1-1
CRAQGGTEAFF
TGCAGGGCCCAGGGGGGCACTGAAGCTTTCTTT
>TRBV5-5|.|.|TRBJ1-1
CASSYRPAGRNTEAFF
TGTGCCAGCAGCTATAGGCCCGCCGGGAGAAACACTGAAGCTTTCTTT
>TRBV2|.|TRBD2|TRBJ2-5
CASKAGGVETQYF
TGTGCCAGCAAGGCGGGGGGCGTGGAGACCCAGTACTTC
>TRBV14|.|TRBD1|TRBJ1-2
CASSRTGVAMYGYTF
TGTGCCAGCAGCAGGACAGGGGTTGCTATGTATGGCTACACCTTC
>TRBV7-8|.|.|TRBJ1-6
CASSLTEEYNSPLHF
TGTGCCAGCAGCCTAACGGAGGAGTATAATTCACCCCTCCACTTT
>TRBV5-4|.|TRBD1|TRBJ1-6
CASSSGQVVEAPLHF
TGTGCCAGCAGCTCGGGACAGGTGGTAGAGGCACCCCTCCACTTT
>TRBV5-1|.|TRBD1|TRBJ2-2
CASSWTGEGELFF
TGCGCCAGCAGCTGGACAGGGGAGGGGGAGCTGTTTTTT
>TRBV18|.|.|TRBJ1-1
CASSQGRAQGTEAFF
TGTGCCAGCTCCCAAGGGCGTGCACAGGGCACTGAAGCTTTCTTT